A single sample is the source of the 20 T cell receptor beta chains below, sequenced in a study of shared clonotypes between healthy human individuals. Clones were read by immunoSEQ multiplex PCR, and TCRdb kept only the in-frame ones, dropping some. The sample yields about 2 million clones, roughly 94% seen once. Only CD45RO-negative cells positively selected for CCR7 counted as naive CD8 cells, so terminally differentiated effector memory CD45RA+ cells were excluded. The sample was naive CD8+ T cells sorted from blood. The receptors here all came from a man younger than 30 in good health.

This clone was detected only a few times. The chain employs TRBV30 and TRBJ1-1; the D gene is possibly TRBD1 (5 bases). Trimming took 1 base from V and 0 from J, leaving 9 bases between them. This CDR3 is 14 amino acids long. CDR1 GTSNPN and CDR2 SVGIG come from the germline V gene (reference sequence). The chain's CDR3 is CAWSETVVNTEAFF. CDR3 nucleotides: TGTGCCTGGAGTGAGACAGTGGTGAACACTGAAGCTTTCTTT.

This chain joins TRBV27 and TRBJ1-1, with TRBD1 as a possible D gene (5 bases). With 2 bases removed from V and 1 base from J, the gap between germline ends came to 14 bases. Germline CDR1 reads MNHEY; CDR2 reads SMNVEV (reference sequence). The CDR3 has 16 amino acids. Here the CDR3 DNA reads TGTGCCAGCAGTTTAGTTCTGGTCCAGGGGAACACTGAAGCTTTCTTT. Protein sequence: CASSLVLVQGNTEAFF.

The sample holds one count of this clone. This sequence joins TRBV6-1 and TRBJ1-2, with unresolved D. V dropped 1 base and J dropped 7 bases, with 10 bases sitting between them. The CDR3 is 13 residues long. CDR1 is MNHNS and CDR2 is SASEGT in the germline V gene. In nucleotides, the CDR3 is TGTGCCAGCAGTGAAGGAGGGTTGGGTGGCTACACCTTC. This translates into CASSEGGLGGYTF.

This chain uses TRBV27 with TRBJ1-2, with D perhaps matching TRBD1 (6 bases). Trimming removed 2 bases from V and 4 bases from J, with 20 bases in between. Germline CDR1 and CDR2: MNHEY and SMNVEV (reference sequence). CDR3 length: 17 residues. The CDR3, as DNA: TGTGCCAGCAGTTTAAATGCAGGGGAGGGCTTGTTCTATGGCTACACCTTC. It encodes CASSLNAGEGLFYGYTF.

The chain links TRBV13 to TRBJ2-7, with D possibly called TRBD1 or TRBD2 (5 bases each). The germline V gene encodes CDR1 PRHDT and CDR2 FYEKMQ (reference sequence). The CDR3 has 14 amino acids. Between the trimmed V and J ends, which lost 7 bases and 6 bases, there was a span of 19 bases. CDR3 DNA sequence: TGTGCCAGCAACCTACGAGCATCGGGACCCGAGCAGTACTTC. This gives the protein CASNLRASGPEQYF.

As for this clone: This specimen includes other DNA sequences encoding the same CDR3. The chain has TRBV27 and TRBJ1-6; D is uncertain. Trimming took 2 bases from V and 3 from J, leaving 8 bases between them. Per germline, CDR1 MNHEY and CDR2 SMNVEV (reference sequence). The CDR3 runs to 15 residues. The CDR3 DNA reads TGTGCCAGCAGTTTAGGCAGAATCTATAATTCACCCCTCCACTTT. Amino acids: CASSLGRIYNSPLHF.

The chain has TRBV5-6 and TRBJ2-7; D tentatively fits TRBD1 or TRBD2 (5 bases each). Germline CDR1 SGHDT, CDR2 YYEEEE. Trimming left V 4 bases short and J 0 bases short, with 11 bases between. The CDR3 runs 14 residues. Here the CDR3 reads CASSPGAYSYEQYF. The CDR3 DNA reads TGTGCCAGCAGCCCCGGGGCCTACTCCTACGAGCAGTACTTC. Combining the CDR3 with reference TRBV5-6 and TRBJ2-7 gives the whole variable domain DAGVTQSPTHLIKTRGQQVTLRCSPKSGHDTVSWYQQALGQGPQFIFQYYEEEERQRGNFPDRFSGHQFPNYSSELNVNALLLGDSALYLCASSPGAYSYEQYFGPGTRLTVT.

The chain carries TRBV30 and TRBJ2-1; D is ambiguous. There are 11 residues in the CDR3. Germline V CDR1 and CDR2: GTSNPN, SVGIG (reference sequence). Between the trimmed V and J ends, which lost 3 bases and 8 bases, there was a span of 8 bases. The CDR3 region has the DNA TGTGCCTGGAGCTCAGGCGATGAGCAGTTCTTC. Amino acid sequence: CAWSSGDEQFF.

The V call is TRBV10-3, the J call TRBJ2-2; a weak D match, TRBD1 (6 bases). The ends were cut back, 0 bases at V and 4 bases at J, with 12 bases in the middle. Germline V gene sequence: CDR1 ENHRY, CDR2 SYGVKD. The CDR3 has 16 amino acids. DNA of the CDR3: TGTGCCATCAGTGAGTCCCGGACAGTTATCACCGGGGAGCTGTTTTTT. Amino acid sequence: CAISESRTVITGELFF.

The V call is TRBV28, the J call TRBJ2-3, with D possibly being TRBD1 (5 bases). The CDR3 covers 14 residues. V dropped 7 bases and J dropped 1 base, with 12 bases sitting between them. Germline V CDR1 and CDR2: MDHEN, SYDVKM. DNA of the CDR3: TGTGCCAGCACCAGGGAAGGGGGCACAGATACGCAGTATTTT. It encodes CASTREGGTDTQYF.

The chain employs TRBV28 and TRBJ2-7; D call uncertain. V was cut by 3 bases and J by 10 bases, with 10 bases left in between. CDR1 is MDHEN and CDR2 is SYDVKM in the germline V gene. The CDR3 sequence is 11 residues long. The CDR3 DNA reads TGTGCCAGCAGTTTTGGGCCGAACCAGTACTTC. It is translated as CASSFGPNQYF.

This chain uses TRBV7-6 with TRBJ1-1; 7 positions match TRBD1. J was trimmed by 5 bases and V by 3 bases; bases with no gene match: 3. The CDR3 length is 13 residues. CDR1 and CDR2 from the germline V gene are SGHVS and FNYEAQ. This chain's CDR3 is CASSFETGTEAFF. The DNA for the CDR3 is TGTGCCAGCAGCTTCGAGACAGGGACTGAAGCTTTCTTT.

Details on this clone: The junction does not match germline at one end; this may be a read error. The chain uses TRBV29-1 and TRBJ1-1; 9 nucleotides agree with TRBD1. Germline lookup yields CDR1 SQVTM and CDR2 ANQGSEA. This CDR3 contains 11 residues. CDR3 DNA: TGCAGCGTCGAACAGGGGGCTGACGCTTTCTTT. Its protein is CSVEQGADAFF.

Points on this clone: Other nucleotide sequences in the sample specify the same CDR3. The chain couples TRBV5-6 to TRBJ2-3; D call uncertain. V lost 1 base and J lost 0, with 3 bases in between. Per germline, CDR1 SGHDT and CDR2 YYEEEE. The CDR3 runs to 13 residues. The DNA for the CDR3 is TGTGCCAGCAGCTTGTTGAGCACAGATACGCAGTATTTT. Amino acids: CASSLLSTDTQYF.

This clone appeared once. The chain joins TRBV30 to TRBJ1-1; D may be TRBD1 (6 bases). Between the trimmed V and J ends, which lost 6 bases and 7 bases, there was a span of 15 bases. Germline CDR1 GTSNPN, CDR2 SVGIG (reference sequence). The CDR3 has 12 amino acids. CDR3 bases: TGTGCCTGCCAAGGACAGAGGGATGAAGCTTTCTTT. This encodes CACQGQRDEAFF.

This clone has a single count. The CDR3 DNA follows: TGTGCCAGCAGCTTATCCGGAGCGGGGGACTACGAGCAGTACTTC. Encoded protein: CASSLSGAGDYEQYF. The rearrangement links TRBV11-2 to TRBJ2-7, with TRBD2 matching 8 bases. The V gene's germline CDR1 is SGHAT and CDR2 FQNNGV. The V gene end was trimmed by 2 bases and the J gene end by 3 bases; junction bases not matched to a gene: 6. CDR3 length equals 15 residues.

V usage is TRBV27 and J usage is TRBJ1-2; D gene uncertain. This CDR3 spans 16 amino acids. Looked up from germline, CDR1 is MNHEY and CDR2 is SMNVEV (reference sequence). Between the trimmed V and J ends, which lost 0 bases and 2 bases, there was a span of 13 bases. As DNA, the CDR3 is TGTGCCAGCAGTTTATCGGTCGGGGATAGGAACTATGGCTACACCTTC. Translating gives CASSLSVGDRNYGYTF.

The chain couples TRBV4-1 to TRBJ2-7; D perhaps matches TRBD1 (5 bases). Germline V CDR1 and CDR2: MGHRA, YSYEKL. V lost 6 bases, J lost 1 base, and 10 bases lay in between. The CDR3 consists of 13 residues. This CDR3 reads CASSDSPSYEQYF. The CDR3 nucleotides are TGCGCCAGCAGTGACAGCCCTTCCTACGAGCAGTACTTC.

This sequence joins TRBV5-1 and TRBJ2-3, with a tentative D call TRBD1 (5 bases). The CDR3 totals 14 residues. The V gene lost 0 bases and the J gene lost 11 bases, with 16 bases spanning the gap. Germline CDR1 reads SGHRS; CDR2 reads YFSETQ. CDR3 region: CASSLALGLELQYF. CDR3 DNA sequence: TGCGCCAGCAGCTTGGCTCTGGGGCTTGAATTGCAGTATTTT.

V is TRBV10-2 and J is TRBJ2-7; D remains ambiguous. CDR3 length: 14 residues. Trimming took 3 bases from V and 6 from J, leaving 15 bases between them. The germline V gene encodes CDR1 WSHSY and CDR2 SAAADI. For the CDR3, the DNA is TGCGCCAGCAGTGAAGACGTCTCTCCCGGCGAGCAGTACTTC. It encodes CASSEDVSPGEQYF.